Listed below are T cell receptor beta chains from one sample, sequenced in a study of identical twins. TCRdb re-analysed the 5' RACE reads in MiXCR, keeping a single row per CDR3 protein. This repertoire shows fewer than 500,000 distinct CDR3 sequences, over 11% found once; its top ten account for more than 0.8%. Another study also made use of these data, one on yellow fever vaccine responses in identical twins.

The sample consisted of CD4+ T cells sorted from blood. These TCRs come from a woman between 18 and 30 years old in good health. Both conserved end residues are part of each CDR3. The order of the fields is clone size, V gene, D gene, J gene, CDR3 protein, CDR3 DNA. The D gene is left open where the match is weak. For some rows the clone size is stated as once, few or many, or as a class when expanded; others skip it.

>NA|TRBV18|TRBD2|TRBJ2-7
CASSPGLAGGPHEQYF
TGTGCCAGCTCACCCGGACTAGCGGGGGGGCCCCACGAGCAGTACTTC
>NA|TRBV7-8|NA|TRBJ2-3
CASSWNRDTDTQYF
TGTGCCAGCAGCTGGAACAGGGATACTGATACGCAGTATTTT
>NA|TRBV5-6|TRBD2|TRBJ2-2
CASTVGLADDTGELFF
TGTGCCAGCACCGTGGGACTAGCGGACGACACCGGGGAGCTGTTTTTT
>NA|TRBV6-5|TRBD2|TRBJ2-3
CASSYSHLAGGKDTQYF
TGTGCCAGCAGTTACTCCCATCTAGCGGGAGGTAAAGATACGCAGTATTTT
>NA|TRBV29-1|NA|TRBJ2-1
CSVTPAAYNEQFF
TGCAGCGTGACCCCAGCGGCCTACAATGAGCAGTTCTTC
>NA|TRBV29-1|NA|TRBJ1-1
CSVYRSTMNTEAFF
TGCAGCGTGTACCGGTCGACCATGAACACTGAAGCTTTCTTT
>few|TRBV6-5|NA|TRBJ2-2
CASSYQRDAGELFF
TGTGCCAGCAGTTACCAAAGGGATGCCGGGGAGCTGTTTTTT
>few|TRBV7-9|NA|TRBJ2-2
CASSGLGTGELFF
TGTGCCAGCAGCGGCTTGGGCACCGGGGAGCTGTTTTTT
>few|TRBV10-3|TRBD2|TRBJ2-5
CAISLLAGGSQETQYF
TGTGCCATCAGTCTCCTAGCGGGAGGGAGTCAAGAGACCCAGTACTTC
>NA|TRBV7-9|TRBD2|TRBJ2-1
CASSGGLAIPYNEQFF
TGTGCCAGCAGCGGGGGACTAGCGATTCCCTACAATGAGCAGTTCTTC
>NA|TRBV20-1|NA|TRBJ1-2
CSASNRVYGYTF
TGCAGTGCTAGTAACAGGGTCTATGGCTACACCTTC
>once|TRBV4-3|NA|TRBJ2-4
CASSQDMTAGYPYF
TGCGCCAGCAGCCAAGACATGACAGCGGGCTATCCGTACTTC
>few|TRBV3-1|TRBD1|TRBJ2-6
CASSQSSTGGVTGANVLTF
TGTGCCAGCAGCCAATCGTCCACAGGGGGAGTTACTGGGGCCAACGTCCTGACTTTC
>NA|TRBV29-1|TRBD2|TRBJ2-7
CSVAETSGFFYEQYF
TGCAGCGTTGCTGAAACTAGCGGGTTCTTCTACGAGCAGTACTTC
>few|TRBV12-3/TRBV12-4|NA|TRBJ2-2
CASSFGFGNTGELFF
TGTGCCAGCAGTTTCGGGTTTGGGAACACCGGGGAGCTGTTTTTT
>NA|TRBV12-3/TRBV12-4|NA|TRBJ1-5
CASQVRDNQPQHF
TGTGCCAGCCAGGTACGGGACAATCAGCCCCAGCATTTT
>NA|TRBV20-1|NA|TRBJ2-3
CSAARDGSDTQYF
TGCAGTGCGGCTCGGGATGGGTCAGATACGCAGTATTTT
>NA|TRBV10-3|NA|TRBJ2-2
CAISATGSGELFF
TGTGCCATCAGCGCGACAGGCTCCGGGGAGCTGTTTTTT
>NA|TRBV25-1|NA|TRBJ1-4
CASSDRDGRRNEKLFF
TGTGCCAGCAGTGACCGGGACGGACGGAGGAATGAAAAACTGTTTTTT
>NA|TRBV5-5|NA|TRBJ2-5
CASSGTGRYQETQYF
TGTGCCAGCAGCGGTACGGGGAGGTACCAAGAGACCCAGTACTTC
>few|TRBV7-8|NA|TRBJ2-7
CASSLAVGTEQYF
TGTGCCAGCAGCTTAGCGGTAGGGACCGAGCAGTACTTC
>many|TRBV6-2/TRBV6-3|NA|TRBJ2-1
CASQDSSYNEQFF
TGTGCCAGCCAGGACAGCTCCTACAATGAGCAGTTCTTC
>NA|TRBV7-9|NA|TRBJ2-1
CASSLARTSDEQFF
TGTGCCAGCAGCTTAGCGCGGACTTCCGATGAGCAGTTCTTC
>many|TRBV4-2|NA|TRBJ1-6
CASSQGTGNNSPLHF
TGTGCCAGCAGCCAAGGGACGGGGAATAATTCACCCCTCCACTTT
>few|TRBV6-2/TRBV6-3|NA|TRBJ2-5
CASSYKSGKETQYF
TGTGCCAGCAGTTACAAGTCAGGGAAAGAGACCCAGTACTTC
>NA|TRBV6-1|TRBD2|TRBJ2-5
CASRPTSGGAETQYF
TGTGCCAGCAGACCTACTAGCGGGGGGGCAGAGACCCAGTACTTC
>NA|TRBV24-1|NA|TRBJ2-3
CATSASPHQIKSTDTQYF
TGTGCCACCAGTGCCTCGCCACACCAGATCAAGAGCACAGATACGCAGTATTTT
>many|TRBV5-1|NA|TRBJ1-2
CASSLGSTNYGYTF
TGCGCCAGCAGCTTAGGAAGTACGAACTATGGCTACACCTTC
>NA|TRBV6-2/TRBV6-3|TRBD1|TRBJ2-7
CASLRTGASEQYF
TGTGCCAGTTTGAGGACAGGGGCGTCCGAGCAGTACTTC
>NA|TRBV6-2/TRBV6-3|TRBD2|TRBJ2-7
CASSYSTMTSVKGEQYF
TGTGCCAGCAGTTACTCGACCATGACTAGCGTTAAGGGAGAGCAGTACTTC
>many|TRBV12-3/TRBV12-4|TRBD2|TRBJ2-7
CASRQTSGLISYEQYF
TGTGCCAGCAGACAAACTAGCGGACTAATCTCCTACGAGCAGTACTTC
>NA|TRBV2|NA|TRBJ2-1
CASREGLDEQFF
TGTGCCAGCAGGGAGGGGCTCGATGAGCAGTTCTTC
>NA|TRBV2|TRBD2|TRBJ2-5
CASSDRGTSSGTQYF
TGTGCCAGCAGTGACCGCGGGACTAGCAGCGGCACCCAGTACTTC
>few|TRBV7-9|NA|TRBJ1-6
CASSLGGSDNSPLHF
TGTGCCAGCAGCTTAGGCGGCAGCGATAATTCACCCCTCCACTTT
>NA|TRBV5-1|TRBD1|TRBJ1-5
CASSPDRLGGQPQHF
TGCGCCAGCAGCCCGGACAGGTTGGGGGGTCAGCCCCAGCATTTT
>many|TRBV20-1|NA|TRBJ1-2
CSANPSNYGYTF
TGCAGTGCTAACCCCTCTAACTATGGCTACACCTTC
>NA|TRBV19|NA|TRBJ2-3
CASRLGPSGTDTQYF
TGTGCCAGTAGGCTCGGTCCCAGCGGCACAGATACGCAGTATTTT
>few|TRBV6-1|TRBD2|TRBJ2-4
CASSPLAGGTHRKNIQYF
TGTGCCAGCAGTCCACTAGCGGGGGGAACCCATCGCAAAAACATTCAGTACTTC
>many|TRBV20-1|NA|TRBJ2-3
CSARDRTGTDTQYF
TGCAGTGCTAGGGACCGGACGGGCACAGATACGCAGTATTTT
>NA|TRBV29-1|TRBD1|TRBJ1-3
CSVGTGPSSGNTIYF
TGCAGCGTCGGGACAGGGCCCAGCTCTGGAAACACCATATATTTT
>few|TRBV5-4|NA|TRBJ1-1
CASSHIQGGNTEAFF
TGTGCCAGCAGCCATATCCAGGGTGGGAACACTGAAGCTTTCTTT
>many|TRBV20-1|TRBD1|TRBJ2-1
CSAIYRDSKYNEQFF
TGCAGTGCTATTTACCGGGACAGCAAGTACAATGAGCAGTTCTTC
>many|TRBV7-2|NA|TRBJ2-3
CASSSTASTDTQYF
TGTGCCAGCAGCTCGACGGCTAGCACAGATACGCAGTATTTT
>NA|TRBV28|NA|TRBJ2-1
CASSLTVPSYNEQFF
TGTGCCAGCAGCCTGACTGTACCCTCCTACAATGAGCAGTTCTTC
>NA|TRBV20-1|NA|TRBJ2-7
CSARGLRLATYEQYF
TGCAGTGCTAGAGGACTTAGGCTAGCGACCTACGAGCAGTACTTC
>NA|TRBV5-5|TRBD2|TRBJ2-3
CASSFGTSGAVDTQYF
TGTGCCAGCAGCTTTGGGACTAGCGGGGCGGTAGATACGCAGTATTTT
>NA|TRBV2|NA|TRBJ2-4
CASRGTKKNIQYF
TGTGCCAGCAGAGGGACGAAAAAAAACATTCAGTACTTC
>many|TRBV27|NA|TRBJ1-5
CASSYTGKGHQPQHF
TGTGCCAGCAGTTATACAGGGAAAGGACATCAGCCCCAGCATTTT